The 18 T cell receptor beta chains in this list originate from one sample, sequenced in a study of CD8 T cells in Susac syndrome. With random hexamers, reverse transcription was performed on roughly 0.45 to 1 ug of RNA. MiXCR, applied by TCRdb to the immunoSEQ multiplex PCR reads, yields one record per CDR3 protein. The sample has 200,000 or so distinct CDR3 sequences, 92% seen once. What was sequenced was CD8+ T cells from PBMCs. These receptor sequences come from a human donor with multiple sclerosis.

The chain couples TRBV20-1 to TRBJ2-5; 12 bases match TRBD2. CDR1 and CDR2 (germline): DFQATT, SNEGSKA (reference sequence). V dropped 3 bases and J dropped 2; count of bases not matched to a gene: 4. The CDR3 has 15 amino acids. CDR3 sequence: CSASRLAGDQETQYF. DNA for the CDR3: TGCAGTGCTAGCCGACTAGCGGGGGATCAAGAGACCCAGTACTTC.

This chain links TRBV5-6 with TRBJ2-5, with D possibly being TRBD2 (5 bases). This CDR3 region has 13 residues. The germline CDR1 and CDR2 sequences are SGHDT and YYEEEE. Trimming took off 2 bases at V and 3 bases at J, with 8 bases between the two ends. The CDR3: CASSFRGEETQYF. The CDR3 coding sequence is TGTGCCAGCAGCTTCCGGGGTGAAGAGACCCAGTACTTC.

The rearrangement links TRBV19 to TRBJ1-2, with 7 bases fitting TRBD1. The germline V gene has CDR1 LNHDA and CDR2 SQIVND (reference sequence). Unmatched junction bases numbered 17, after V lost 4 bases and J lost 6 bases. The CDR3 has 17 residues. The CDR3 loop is CASSKPGQRPTMDGYTF. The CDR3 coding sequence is TGTGCCAGTAGTAAACCGGGACAGAGACCGACTATGGATGGCTACACCTTC.

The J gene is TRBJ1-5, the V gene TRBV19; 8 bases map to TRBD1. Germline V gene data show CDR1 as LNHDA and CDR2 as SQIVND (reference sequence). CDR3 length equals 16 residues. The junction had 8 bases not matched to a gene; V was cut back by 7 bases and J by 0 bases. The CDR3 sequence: CASTKDRDYSNQPQHF. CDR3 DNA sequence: TGTGCCAGTACCAAGGACAGGGACTATAGCAATCAGCCCCAGCATTTT.

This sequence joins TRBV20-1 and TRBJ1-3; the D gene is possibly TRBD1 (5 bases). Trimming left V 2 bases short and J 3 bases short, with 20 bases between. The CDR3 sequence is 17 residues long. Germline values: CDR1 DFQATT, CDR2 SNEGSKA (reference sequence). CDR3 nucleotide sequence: TGCAGTGCTAGAAGAAAGGACGGGGGTTTGGATGGAAACACCATATATTTT. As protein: CSARRKDGGLDGNTIYF.

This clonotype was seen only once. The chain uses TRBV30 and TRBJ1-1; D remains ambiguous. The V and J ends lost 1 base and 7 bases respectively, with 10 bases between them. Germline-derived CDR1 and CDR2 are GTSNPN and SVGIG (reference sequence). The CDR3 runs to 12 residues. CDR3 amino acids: CAWSGIYFEAFF. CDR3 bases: TGTGCCTGGAGTGGTATTTACTTTGAAGCTTTCTTT.

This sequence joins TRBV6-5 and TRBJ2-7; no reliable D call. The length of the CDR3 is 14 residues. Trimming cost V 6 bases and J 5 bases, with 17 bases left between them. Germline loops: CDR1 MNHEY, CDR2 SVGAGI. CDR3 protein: CASRPGQVPDEQYF. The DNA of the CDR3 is TGTGCCAGCAGACCCGGGCAGGTTCCTGACGAGCAGTACTTC.

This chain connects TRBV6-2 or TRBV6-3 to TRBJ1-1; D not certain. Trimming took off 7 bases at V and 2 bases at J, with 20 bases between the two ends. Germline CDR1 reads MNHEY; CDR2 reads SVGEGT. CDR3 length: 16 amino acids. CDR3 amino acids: CASTRRGPSPNTEAFF. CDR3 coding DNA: TGTGCCAGCACCCGCCGGGGTCCCAGTCCCAACACTGAAGCTTTCTTT.

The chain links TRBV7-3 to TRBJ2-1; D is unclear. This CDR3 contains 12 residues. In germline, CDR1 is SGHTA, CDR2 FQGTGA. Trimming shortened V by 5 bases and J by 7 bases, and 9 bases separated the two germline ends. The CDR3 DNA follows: TGTGCCAGCAGCGCTTTAGGGAATGAGCAGTTCTTC. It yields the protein CASSALGNEQFF. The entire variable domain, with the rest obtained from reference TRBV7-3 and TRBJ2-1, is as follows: GAGVSQTPSNKVTEKGKYVELRCDPISGHTALYWYRQSLGQGPEFLIYFQGTGAADDSGLPNDRFFAVRPEGSVSTLKIQRTERGDSAVYLCASSALGNEQFFGPGTRLTVL.

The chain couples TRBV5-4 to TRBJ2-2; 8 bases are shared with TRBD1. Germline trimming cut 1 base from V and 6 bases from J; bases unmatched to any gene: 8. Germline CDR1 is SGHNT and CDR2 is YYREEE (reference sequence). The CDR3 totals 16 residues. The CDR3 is CASSLPGQGTAGELFF. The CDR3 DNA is TGTGCCAGCAGCTTGCCCGGACAGGGAACTGCCGGGGAGCTGTTTTTT.

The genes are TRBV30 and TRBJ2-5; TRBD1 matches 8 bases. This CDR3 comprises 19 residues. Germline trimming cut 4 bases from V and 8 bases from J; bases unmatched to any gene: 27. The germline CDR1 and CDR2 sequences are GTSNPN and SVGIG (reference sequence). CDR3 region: CAWTQITIPGDRFTETQYF. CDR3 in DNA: TGTGCCTGGACCCAAATCACGATACCTGGGGACAGGTTTACTGAAACCCAGTACTTC.

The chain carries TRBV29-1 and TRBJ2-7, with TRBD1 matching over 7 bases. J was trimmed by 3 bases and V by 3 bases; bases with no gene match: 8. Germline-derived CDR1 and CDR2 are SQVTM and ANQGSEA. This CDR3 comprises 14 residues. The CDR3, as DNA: TGCAGCGTTGAGGAACCAGGGACAGACTACGAGCAGTACTTC. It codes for CSVEEPGTDYEQYF.

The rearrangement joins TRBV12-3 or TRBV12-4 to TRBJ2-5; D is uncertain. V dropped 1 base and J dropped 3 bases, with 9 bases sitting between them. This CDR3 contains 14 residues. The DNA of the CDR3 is TGTGCCAGCAGTTTAGGACCAATGGAAGAGACCCAGTACTTC. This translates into CASSLGPMEETQYF.

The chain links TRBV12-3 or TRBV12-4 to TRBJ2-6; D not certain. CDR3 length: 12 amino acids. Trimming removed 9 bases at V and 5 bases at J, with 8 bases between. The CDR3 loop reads CASAERANVLTF. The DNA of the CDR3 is TGTGCCAGTGCCGAGCGGGCCAACGTCCTGACTTTC.

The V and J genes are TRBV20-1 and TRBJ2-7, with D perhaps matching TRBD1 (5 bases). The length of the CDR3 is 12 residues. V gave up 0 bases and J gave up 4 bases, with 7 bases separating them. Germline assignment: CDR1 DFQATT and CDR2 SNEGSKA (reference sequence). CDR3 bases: TGCAGTGCTAGAGAAAGGGGTTACGAGCAGTACTTC. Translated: CSARERGYEQYF.

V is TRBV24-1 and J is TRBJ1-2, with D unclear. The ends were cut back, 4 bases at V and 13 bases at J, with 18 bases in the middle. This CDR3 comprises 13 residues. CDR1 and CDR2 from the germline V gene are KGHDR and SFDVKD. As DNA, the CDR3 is TGTGCCACCAGTGAGGCAGCGGGCGGGAGAGTCACCTTC. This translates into CATSEAAGGRVTF.

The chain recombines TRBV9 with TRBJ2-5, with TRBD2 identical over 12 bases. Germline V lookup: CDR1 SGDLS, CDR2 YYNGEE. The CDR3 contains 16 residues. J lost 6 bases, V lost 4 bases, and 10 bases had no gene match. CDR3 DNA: TGTGCCAGCAGCCTTGGGACTAGCGGGTCACCCAAGACCCAGTACTTC. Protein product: CASSLGTSGSPKTQYF.

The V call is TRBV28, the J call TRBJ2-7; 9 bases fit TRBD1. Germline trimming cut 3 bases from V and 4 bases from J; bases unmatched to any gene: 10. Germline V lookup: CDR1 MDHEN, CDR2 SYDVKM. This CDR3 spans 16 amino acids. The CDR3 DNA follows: TGTGCCAGCAGTTTCCTTGGGGGGACAGGGTCGTACGAGCAGTACTTC. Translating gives CASSFLGGTGSYEQYF.